This TCR beta chain was captured in a study of identical twins. The sample holds a few counts of this clonotype. TCRdb independently ran MiXCR on the 5' RACE reads; one entry per CDR3 protein. Of fewer than 500,000 distinct CDR3 sequences detected, around an eighth appear once; the ten largest clones hold approximately 0.9%. Each donor (without exception) was a healthy Caucasian. These same data were also listed under a study on yellow fever vaccine responses in identical twins.

Sequencing was performed on CD4+ T cells sorted from blood. This receptor was identified in a woman between 18 and 30 years old in good health.

CDR3: CASSDGWGGEQYF. In nucleotides, the CDR3 is TGTGCCAGCAGTGATGGTTGGGGGGGAGAGCAGTACTTC. J is TRBJ2-7 and V is TRBV6-1; 7 bases align to TRBD2. The CDR3 runs to 13 residues. V gave up 3 bases and J gave up 7 bases; unmatched junction bases: 6. Germline lookup yields CDR1 MNHNS and CDR2 SASEGT.